The entry below gives a single T cell receptor beta chain sequence along with its context. The entry originates in a study of CD8+CD57+ T cells in acquired aplastic anemia. By flow cytometry, patients selected for sequencing had shown an expansion of CD8+CD57+ cells. Patients uniformly had severe acquired aplastic anemia. CDR3 length: 13 amino acids. V was cut by 5 bases and J by 4 bases, with 11 bases left in between. Germline loops: CDR1 SEHNR, CDR2 FQNEAQ (reference sequence). Genomic DNA constituted the template upon which TCR beta VDJ and CDR3 profiling was performed. TCRdb processed the reads anew with MiXCR; each CDR3 protein has one entry. The sample shows roughly 260,000 distinct CDR3 sequences, about 44% of them seen only once.

Sequenced: sorted CD4+, CD8+, or CD8+CD57+ T cells (not recorded which) from PBMCs. This clonotype originated in a human donor with aplastic anemia. The gene calls are TRBV7-9 and TRBJ1-1; no definite D call. For the CDR3, the DNA is TGTGCCAGCAGCCTGGCGAGCCTCACTGAAGCTTTCTTT. Translating gives CASSLASLTEAFF.